Reported below is one T cell receptor (beta chain). No antigen is known for it. Whoever was chosen for sequencing had shown CD8+CD57+ cell expansion by flow cytometry. As a group, the patients uniformly had severe acquired aplastic anemia. Therapy had not been given to patients before blood sampling. Genomic DNA, the template, was used for profiling of the TCR beta VDJ and CDR3. TCRdb independently ran MiXCR on the reads; one entry per CDR3 protein. Of 120,000 or so distinct CDR3 sequences listed, 30% to 45% are singletons. This sample was included in a study of CD8+CD57+ T cells in acquired aplastic anemia. Study summary: When averaged, DNA from sorted CD4+ and CD8+ cells came to around 3.1 ug.

V shed 3 bases and J shed 5 bases, with 14 bases lying between them. The CDR3 consists of 15 residues. The germline CDR1 and CDR2 sequences are LNHDA and SQIVND (reference sequence). General study findings and limits: Patients shared twenty-nine CD8+ CDR3 sequences with controls.

V gene TRBV19 combines with J gene TRBJ1-5, with D possibly TRBD1 on 5 matching bases. This receptor was obtained from a human donor with aplastic anemia. The sample comprised sorted CD4+, CD8+, or CD8+CD57+ T cells (not recorded which) from PBMCs. The CDR3 region has the DNA TGTGCCAGTAGTATGATTTCAGGGAGCTATCAGCCCCAGCATTTT. It encodes CASSMISGSYQPQHF.